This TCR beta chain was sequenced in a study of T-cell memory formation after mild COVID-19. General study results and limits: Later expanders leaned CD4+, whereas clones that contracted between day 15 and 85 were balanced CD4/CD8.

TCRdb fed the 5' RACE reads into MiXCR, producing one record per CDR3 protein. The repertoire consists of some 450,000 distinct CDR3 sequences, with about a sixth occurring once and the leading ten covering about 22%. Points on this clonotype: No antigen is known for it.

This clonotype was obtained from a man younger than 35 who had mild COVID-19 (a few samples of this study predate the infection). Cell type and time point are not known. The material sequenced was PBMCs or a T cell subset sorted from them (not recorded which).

CDR3 sequence reads: CASSQQEGGFYGYTF. The CDR3, as DNA: TGCGCCAGCAGCCAACAAGAGGGGGGATTCTATGGCTACACCTTC. This chain joins TRBV4-3 and TRBJ1-2; maybe TRBD1 (6 bases). Trimming took 2 bases from V and 4 from J, leaving 14 bases between them. This CDR3 has 15 residues. Germline values: CDR1 LGHNA, CDR2 YSLEER.